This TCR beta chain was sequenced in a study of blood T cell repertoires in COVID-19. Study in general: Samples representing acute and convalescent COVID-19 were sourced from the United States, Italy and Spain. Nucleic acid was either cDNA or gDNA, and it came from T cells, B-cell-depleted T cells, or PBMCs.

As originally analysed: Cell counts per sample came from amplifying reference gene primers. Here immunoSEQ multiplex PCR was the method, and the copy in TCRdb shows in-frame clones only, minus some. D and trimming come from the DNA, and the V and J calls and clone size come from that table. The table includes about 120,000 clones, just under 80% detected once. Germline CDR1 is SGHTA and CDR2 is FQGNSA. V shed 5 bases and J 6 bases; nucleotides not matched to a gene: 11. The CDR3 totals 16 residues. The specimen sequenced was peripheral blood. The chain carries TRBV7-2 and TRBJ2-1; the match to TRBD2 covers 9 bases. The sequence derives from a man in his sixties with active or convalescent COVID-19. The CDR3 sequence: CASSRDSGSVFNEQFF. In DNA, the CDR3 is TGTGCCAGCAGCCGCGATAGCGGGAGTGTTTTCAATGAGCAGTTCTTC.